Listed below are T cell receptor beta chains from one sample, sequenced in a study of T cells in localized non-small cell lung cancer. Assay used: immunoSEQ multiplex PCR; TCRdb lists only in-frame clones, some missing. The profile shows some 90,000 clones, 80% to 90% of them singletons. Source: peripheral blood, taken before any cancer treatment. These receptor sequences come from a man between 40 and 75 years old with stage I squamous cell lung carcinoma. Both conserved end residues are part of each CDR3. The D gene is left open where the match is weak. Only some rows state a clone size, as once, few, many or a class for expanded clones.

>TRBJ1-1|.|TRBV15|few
TGTGCCACCAGCAGAGATCCCTACACCGGGGCTTTCTTT
CATSRDPYTGAFF
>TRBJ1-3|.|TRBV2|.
TGTGCCAGCAGACGGGACGGAGGCTCTGGAAACACCATATATTTT
CASRRDGGSGNTIYF
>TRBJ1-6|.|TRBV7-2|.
TGTGCCAGCAGCCCCGGACCTAATTCACCCCTCCACTTT
CASSPGPNSPLHF
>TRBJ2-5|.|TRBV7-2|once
TGTGCCAGCAGCCAAACGAACTACTGGGAGCCTCAGTACTTC
CASSQTNYWEPQYF
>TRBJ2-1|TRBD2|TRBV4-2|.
TGTGCCAGCAGTCCGGGGACTAGGAGGATCTTC
CASSPGTRRIF
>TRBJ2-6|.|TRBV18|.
TGTGCCAGCTCACCGGGGAGGTCTGGGGCCAACGTCCTGACTTTC
CASSPGRSGANVLTF
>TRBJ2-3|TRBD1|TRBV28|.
TGTGCCACCATCAGACAGGGGAAGGGCGAAGATACGCAGTATTTT
CATIRQGKGEDTQYF
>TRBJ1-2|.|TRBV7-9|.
TGTGCCAGCAGCTTAGGACAGGCTGCTAACTATGGCTACACCTTC
CASSLGQAANYGYTF
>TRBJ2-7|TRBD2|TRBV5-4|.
TGTGCCAGCAGCTTTAGCGGGTATTACGAGCAGTACTTC
CASSFSGYYEQYF
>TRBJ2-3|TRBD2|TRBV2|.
TGTGCCAGCACCCTTAGCGGGGGGGCAGATACGCAGTATTTT
CASTLSGGADTQYF
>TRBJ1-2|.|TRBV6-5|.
TGTGCCAGCAGTTACTCTCAGGGGCGCCTGGGTGGCTACACCTTC
CASSYSQGRLGGYTF
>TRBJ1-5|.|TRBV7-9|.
TGTGCCAGCAGCTTAGACGGGGGCGGCAATCAGCCCCAGCATTTT
CASSLDGGGNQPQHF
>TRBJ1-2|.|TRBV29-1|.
TGCAGCGTGAGCCGGACAGCCGGCTACACCTTC
CSVSRTAGYTF
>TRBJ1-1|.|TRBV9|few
TGTGCCAGCAGCTTAAGGGGGAACAGCTTTACTGAAGCTTTCTTT
CASSLRGNSFTEAFF
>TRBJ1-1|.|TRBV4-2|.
TGTGCCAGCAGTCAAGTGGGTGAGGGTTTCACTGAAGCTTTCTTT
CASSQVGEGFTEAFF
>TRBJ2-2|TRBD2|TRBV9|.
TGTGCCAGCAGGCTAGCGGGGGACAACACCGGGGAGCTGTTTTTT
CASRLAGDNTGELFF
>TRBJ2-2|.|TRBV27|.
TGTGCCAGCAGTCCCAACGGACGGCGAAACACCGGGGAGCTGTTTTTT
CASSPNGRRNTGELFF
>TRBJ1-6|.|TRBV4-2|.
TGTGCCAGCAGCCGCGAGAGCATGATGCCCCTCCACTTT
CASSRESMMPLHF
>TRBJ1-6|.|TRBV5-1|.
TGCGCCAGCAGCTCACTACCCTATTCACCCCTCCACTTT
CASSSLPYSPLHF
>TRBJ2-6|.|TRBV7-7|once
TGTGCCAGCAGCCCAGTGGCCTTACTCAACTCTGGGGCCAACGTCCTGACTTTC
CASSPVALLNSGANVLTF
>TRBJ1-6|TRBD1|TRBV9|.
TGTGCCAGCAGCGAGAGAGGGACAGGCCATAATTCACCCCTCCACTTT
CASSERGTGHNSPLHF
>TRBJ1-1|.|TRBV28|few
TGTGCCAGCAGTTTACGGGGTAAGGATGAAGCTTTCTTT
CASSLRGKDEAFF
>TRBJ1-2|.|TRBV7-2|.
TGTGCCAGCAGTTCGCGGGACGGTAATAACTATGGCTACACCTTC
CASSSRDGNNYGYTF
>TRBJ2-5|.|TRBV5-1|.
TGCGCCAGCAGCTATGGGTGGAGGGGCCCGAGGCAAGAGACCCAGTACTTC
CASSYGWRGPRQETQYF
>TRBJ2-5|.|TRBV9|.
TGTGCCAGCAGCCCCTCGACAGGCACTCAAGAGACCCAGTACTTC
CASSPSTGTQETQYF
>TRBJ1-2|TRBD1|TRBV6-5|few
TGTGCCAGCAGTAGTCCGACAGGGGCCTATGGCTACACCTTC
CASSSPTGAYGYTF